This TCR beta chain was captured by sequencing in a study of CD8 T cells in ankylosing spondylitis. 5'-RACE, quantitative and with molecular barcodes, yielded the TCR beta libraries. TCRdb reprocessed the 5' RACE reads with MiXCR, giving one entry per CDR3 protein. There are 380,000 or so distinct CDR3 sequences in the sample; 20% to 25% occur only once, and about 12% lies in the top ten. Trimming took 5 bases from V and 6 from J; bases not matched to a gene: 6. The length of the CDR3 is 13 residues. This clonotype was counted between two and nine times. What was sequenced was blood, either unsorted or a sorted T cell fraction (not recorded which). This sequence was found in a male donor with ankylosing spondylitis or in good health (not recorded which). The chain links TRBV12-3 or TRBV12-4 to TRBJ2-7; 8 nucleotides align to TRBD1. CDR3 amino acids: CASSPRDRGEQYF. The DNA for the CDR3 is TGTGCCAGCAGTCCCCGAGACAGGGGCGAGCAGTACTTC.